One and the same sample provided the 25 T cell receptor beta chains below, sequenced in a study of identical twins. A single record per CDR3 protein comes from TCRdb applying MiXCR to the 5' RACE reads. The sample shows some 1,600,000 distinct CDR3 sequences, less than 35% of them seen only once. Sequences were obtained from cord blood. The origin of the receptors is a newborn girl in good health.

In its sample, this clonotype was seen a few times. The CDR3 sequence: CSARDREGNTEAFF. The CDR3, as DNA: TGCAGTGCTAGAGACAGGGAGGGGAACACTGAAGCTTTCTTT. The rearrangement joins TRBV20-1 to TRBJ1-1; a possible D gene is TRBD1 (5 bases). The CDR3 consists of 14 residues. Germline CDR1 DFQATT, CDR2 SNEGSKA (reference sequence). The V end lost 0 bases, the J end lost 1 base, and 9 bases lay between the germline ends.

In its sample, this clonotype was seen a few times. J is TRBJ1-6 and V is TRBV28, with 8 bases lining up with TRBD1. The CDR3 is 16 amino acids. CDR1 is MDHEN and CDR2 is SYDVKM in the germline V gene. Unmatched junction bases numbered 9, after V lost 6 bases and J lost 5 bases. The CDR3 reads CASSDSQGVDNSPLHF. The CDR3 DNA reads TGTGCCAGCAGCGATTCACAGGGGGTCGATAATTCACCCCTCCACTTT.

The chain has TRBV6-6 and TRBJ1-4, with 8 bases fitting TRBD1. Germline values: CDR1 MNHNY, CDR2 SVGAGI (reference sequence). The CDR3 extends over 17 amino acids. Trimming took 6 bases from V and 1 from J; bases not matched to a gene: 10. CDR3 sequence: CASSPTRGRVTNEKLFF. The CDR3 coding sequence is TGTGCCAGCAGCCCTACCAGGGGGCGCGTAACTAATGAAAAACTGTTTTTT.

This clonotype was observed many times. The chain carries TRBV9 and TRBJ1-5, with D tentatively TRBD1 (5 bases). This CDR3 contains 15 residues. Germline V gene data show CDR1 as SGDLS and CDR2 as YYNGEE. V lost 4 bases to trimming and J lost 7 bases, with 18 bases between them. In DNA form, the CDR3 reads TGTGCCAGCAGCCTGGGACCAGTACCAAACCAGCCCCAGCATTTT. Translated, it gives CASSLGPVPNQPQHF.

The chain uses TRBV3-1 and TRBJ2-1, with TRBD2 matching 13 bases. Germline V gene sequence: CDR1 LGHDT, CDR2 YNNKEL (reference sequence). The CDR3 has 18 amino acids. The V gene end was trimmed by 4 bases and the J gene end by 5 bases; junction bases not matched to a gene: 11. The CDR3 loop reads CASSRGTSGKLGHNEQFF. The CDR3 nucleotides are TGTGCCAGCAGCCGGGGGACTAGCGGGAAGTTGGGGCACAATGAGCAGTTCTTC.

The rearrangement links TRBV5-1 to TRBJ2-7, with TRBD1 matching 7 bases. The end of the DNA fits TRBJ2-5 better, so the J call may be wrong. In germline, CDR1 is SGHRS, CDR2 YFSETQ. The CDR3 has 14 residues. The CDR3 sequence is CASSGKQGRETQYF. The CDR3 nucleotides read TGCGCCAGCAGCGGGAAACAGGGGCGGGAGACCCAGTACTTC.

This clonotype was counted between two and nine times. The V call is TRBV4-1, the J call TRBJ2-1; the D gene could be TRBD1 or TRBD2 (5 bases each). Trimming took 3 bases from V and 5 from J, leaving 11 bases between them. The CDR3 has 14 residues. The germline V gene has CDR1 MGHRA and CDR2 YSYEKL. In DNA, the CDR3 is TGCGCCAGCAGCCAGGGGGTTAGGAACAATGAGCAGTTCTTC. Translated, it gives CASSQGVRNNEQFF.

The V gene is TRBV6-6, the J gene TRBJ2-1; 9 nucleotides match TRBD2. Germline CDR1 and CDR2: MNHNY and SVGAGI (reference sequence). J gave up 6 bases and V 0 bases, and 9 bases lay outside the gene matches. The CDR3 is made up of 17 amino acids. CDR3 coding DNA: TGTGCCAGCAGTTACTCGATTTCTGGCGGGGGGGTCAATGAGCAGTTCTTC. This codes for CASSYSISGGGVNEQFF.

This clonotype was seen a few times. The V and J genes are TRBV20-1 and TRBJ2-5, with TRBD2 matching over 10 bases. The CDR3 has 15 amino acids. Germline-derived CDR1 and CDR2 are DFQATT and SNEGSKA (reference sequence). V gave up 1 base and J gave up 4 bases; unmatched junction bases: 6. The CDR3 loop reads CSARVSSGRGETQYF. DNA of the CDR3: TGCAGTGCTAGAGTTTCTAGCGGGAGAGGAGAGACCCAGTACTTC.

CDR3 residues: CSARYLAYEQYF. The CDR3 nucleotides read TGCAGTGCTAGATACCTCGCCTACGAGCAGTACTTC. The V call is TRBV20-1, the J call TRBJ2-7; D uncertain. This CDR3 has 12 residues. The germline CDR1 and CDR2 sequences are DFQATT and SNEGSKA (reference sequence). The ends were cut back, 2 bases at V and 2 bases at J, with 7 bases in the middle.

For the CDR3, the DNA is TGCGCCAGCAGCTTTGACGGGTACAATGAGCAGTTCTTC. Its translation: CASSFDGYNEQFF. The chain couples TRBV5-1 to TRBJ2-1; D is undetermined. From germline, CDR1 is SGHRS and CDR2 YFSETQ. V was clipped by 2 bases and J by 4 bases, with 7 bases between them. CDR3 length equals 13 residues. Complete variable domain (other parts from reference TRBV5-1 and TRBJ2-1): KAGVTQTPRYLIKTRGQQVTLSCSPISGHRSVSWYQQTPGQGLQFLFEYFSETQRNKGNFPGRFSGRQFSNSRSEMNVSTLELGDSALYLCASSFDGYNEQFFGPGTRLTVL.

This sequence joins TRBV28 and TRBJ2-1; 7 bases align to TRBD1. This CDR3 comprises 15 residues. Per the germline V gene, CDR1 is MDHEN and CDR2 is SYDVKM. The ends lost 8 bases at V and 2 bases at J; junction bases unmatched: 9. The DNA for the CDR3 is TGTGCCAGCCATCCCGACAGGGTGGCCTACAATGAGCAGTTCTTC. Amino acids: CASHPDRVAYNEQFF.

The chain is built from TRBV6-1 and TRBJ2-3; D call uncertain. This CDR3 contains 11 residues. V lost 7 bases and J 5 bases, leaving 7 bases between the germline ends. Germline V gives CDR1 MNHNS, CDR2 SASEGT. The DNA of the CDR3 is TGTGCCAGCATTGTTGGAGATACGCAGTATTTT. Protein sequence: CASIVGDTQYF.

Details on this clonotype: One junction end does not reproduce the germline sequence, and a read error may be involved. The chain uses TRBV10-2 and TRBJ2-1; 8 bases map to TRBD2. From germline, CDR1 is WSHSY and CDR2 SAAADI. The length of the CDR3 is 15 residues. CDR3 DNA sequence: TGCGCCAGTAAGACCGGGGGGGCCACCTACGATGAGCAGTTCTTC. It is translated as CASKTGGATYDEQFF.

This clonotype was counted ten times or more. This sequence joins TRBV29-1 and TRBJ2-3; either TRBD1 or TRBD2 may fit D (5 bases each). Trimming pared 5 bases from V and 0 bases from J, leaving 6 bases between. The CDR3 has 12 amino acids. Germline V gene lookup returns CDR1 SQVTM and CDR2 ANQGSEA. DNA of the CDR3: TGCAGCGTTCGGGACAGCACAGATACGCAGTATTTT. Translated: CSVRDSTDTQYF.

This clonotype came up many times. The CDR3 spells CASSLEQGSYEQYF. The CDR3 DNA follows: TGCGCCAGCAGCTTGGAACAGGGTTCCTACGAGCAGTACTTC. This rearrangement joins TRBV5-1 to TRBJ2-7, with a weak D call TRBD1 (6 bases). V lost 0 bases to trimming and J lost 1 base, with 8 bases between them. The CDR3 totals 14 residues. CDR1 is SGHRS and CDR2 is YFSETQ in the germline V gene. The whole variable domain, filled in from reference TRBV5-1 and TRBJ2-7, reads KAGVTQTPRYLIKTRGQQVTLSCSPISGHRSVSWYQQTPGQGLQFLFEYFSETQRNKGNFPGRFSGRQFSNSRSEMNVSTLELGDSALYLCASSLEQGSYEQYFGPGTRLTVT.

Only a few counts were recorded for this clonotype. This rearrangement joins TRBV20-1 to TRBJ1-4; D unresolved. The CDR3 runs to 14 residues. CDR1 and CDR2 from the germline V gene are DFQATT and SNEGSKA (reference sequence). The germline V and J ends were trimmed by 0 bases and 6 bases, with 11 bases remaining between them. The CDR3 region is CSARDPGTYEKLFF. CDR3 DNA: TGCAGTGCTAGAGATCCAGGAACCTATGAAAAACTGTTTTTT.

A few counts support this clonotype. V and J are TRBV19 and TRBJ1-6; D remains ambiguous. Trimming removed 6 bases from V and 9 bases from J, with 12 bases in between. This CDR3 spans 13 amino acids. Germline V lookup: CDR1 LNHDA, CDR2 SQIVND (reference sequence). The CDR3 nucleotides read TGTGCCAGTAGATCGCGATCAAGTTCACCCCTCCACTTT. It encodes CASRSRSSSPLHF.

V is TRBV7-9 and J is TRBJ2-4; 10 bases line up with TRBD1. Germline values: CDR1 SEHNR, CDR2 FQNEAQ (reference sequence). V shed 5 bases and J 8 bases; nucleotides not matched to a gene: 9. This CDR3 contains 15 residues. This chain's CDR3 is CASSPRTGGLDIQYF. CDR3 bases: TGTGCCAGCAGCCCACGGACAGGGGGATTGGACATTCAGTACTTC.

J is TRBJ1-5 and V is TRBV2; no reliable D call. The V and J ends lost 8 bases and 6 bases respectively, with 14 bases between them. From germline, CDR1 is SNHLY and CDR2 FYNNEI. This CDR3 is built from 13 residues. The chain's CDR3 is CASGRWGGQPQHF. The DNA for the CDR3 is TGTGCCAGCGGGAGGTGGGGAGGTCAGCCCCAGCATTTT.

The chain combines TRBV2 with TRBJ1-1; D is unresolved. CDR3 length: 14 amino acids. Germline CDR1 is SNHLY and CDR2 is FYNNEI. Trimming left V 4 bases short and J 1 base short, with 10 bases between. This CDR3 is CASSGDTPNTEAFF. CDR3 DNA: TGTGCCAGCAGTGGCGACACGCCGAACACTGAAGCTTTCTTT.

Only a few counts were recorded for this clonotype. The chain is built from TRBV12-5 and TRBJ2-3; 7 bases agree with TRBD1. V lost 7 bases and J lost 0; bases outside the gene matches: 7. CDR1 is LGHNT and CDR2 is FRNRAP in the germline V gene. This CDR3 is 15 amino acids long. Here the CDR3 DNA reads TGTGCTAGTGCCATGGGACAGACTAGCACAGATACGCAGTATTTT. It translates to CASAMGQTSTDTQYF.

V and J are TRBV20-1 and TRBJ1-1; D is ambiguous. This CDR3 contains 14 residues. The germline V gene has CDR1 DFQATT and CDR2 SNEGSKA (reference sequence). The V and J ends lost 3 bases and 0 bases respectively, with 11 bases between them. The DNA for the CDR3 is TGCAGTGCTAGTTTCGGCGACCTGAACACTGAAGCTTTCTTT. Protein: CSASFGDLNTEAFF.

V and J are TRBV10-3 and TRBJ2-5, with TRBD2 matching 11 bases. The end of the DNA aligns better with TRBJ2-7, so the J call may be wrong. The germline V gene has CDR1 ENHRY and CDR2 SYGVKD. This CDR3 spans 16 amino acids. The CDR3 nucleotides read TGTGCCATCAGTGAGTCCCCGGGACTAGCGGATTACGAGCAGTACTTC. Translation gives CAISESPGLADYEQYF.

The V call is TRBV28, the J call TRBJ1-1, with TRBD1 matching over 12 bases. There are 15 residues in the CDR3. Germline V lookup: CDR1 MDHEN, CDR2 SYDVKM. With V trimmed by 4 bases and J by 6 bases, 6 bases remained unmatched. In nucleotides, the CDR3 is TGTGCCAGCAGTTCTACCGGGACAGGGGGCCCTGAAGCTTTCTTT. It yields the protein CASSSTGTGGPEAFF.